This T cell receptor (beta chain) was profiled in a study of blood T cells in healthy people across ages. For the study at large: Per two T cells, template switching captured roughly one barcoded beta molecule. Study outcomes and limitations: No conclusive comparison of naive versus antigen-experienced cells was possible with unsorted PBMCs.

Primed by a sample-barcoded 5' primer and a J-beta primer mix, a second PCR proceeded for about 6 to 12 cycles. The authors tagged each cDNA molecule using a template-switch adaptor with 12 random nucleotides. Using its own MiXCR run on the 5' RACE reads, TCRdb lists one record per CDR3 protein. The sample holds about 1,400,000 distinct CDR3 sequences, 42% seen once. For every donor, a draw yielded around 9.4 milliliters of peripheral blood. V shed 2 bases, J shed 2 bases, and the junction held 6 bases outside the gene matches. Per germline, CDR1 ENHRY and CDR2 SYGVKD. The CDR3 runs to 16 residues. Concerning this clonotype: The antigen is not known.

This clonotype was obtained from a woman between 18 and 29 years old in good health. The chain couples TRBV10-3 to TRBJ1-5; 7 bases map to TRBD1. The sequencing input was blood. The CDR3 spells CAISEGRGPGNQPQHF. The CDR3, as DNA: TGTGCCATCAGTGAGGGGAGGGGGCCGGGCAATCAGCCCCAGCATTTT.